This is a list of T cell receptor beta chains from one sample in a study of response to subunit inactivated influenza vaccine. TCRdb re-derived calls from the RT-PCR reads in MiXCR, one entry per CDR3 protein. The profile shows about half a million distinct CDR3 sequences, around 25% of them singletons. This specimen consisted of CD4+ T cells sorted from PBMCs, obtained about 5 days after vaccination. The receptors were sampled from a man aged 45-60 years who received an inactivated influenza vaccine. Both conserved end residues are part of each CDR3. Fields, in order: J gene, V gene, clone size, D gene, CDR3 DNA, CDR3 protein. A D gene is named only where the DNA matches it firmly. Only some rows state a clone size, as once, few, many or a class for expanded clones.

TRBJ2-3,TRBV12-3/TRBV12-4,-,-,TGTGCCAGCATAGCGCGGGGAGTAACAGATACGCAGTATTTT,CASIARGVTDTQYF
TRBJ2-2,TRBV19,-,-,TGTGCCAGTAGTATGGGCAGGGTGGGTGACACCGGGGAGCTGTTTTTT,CASSMGRVGDTGELFF
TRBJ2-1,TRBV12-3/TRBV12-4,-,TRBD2,TGTGCCAGCAGTCACCGGGGGACTAGCGTTGATGAGCAGTTCTTC,CASSHRGTSVDEQFF
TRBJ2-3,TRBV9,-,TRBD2,TGTGCCAGCAGCCCCCTAGCGGGGGTCGGGGCAGATACGCAGTATTTT,CASSPLAGVGADTQYF
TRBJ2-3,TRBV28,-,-,TGTGCCAGCAGTCAGGACGGCACAGATACGCAGTATTTT,CASSQDGTDTQYF
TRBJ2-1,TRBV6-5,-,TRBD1,TGTGCCAGCGGGCAGGGGGCGAATGAGCAGTTCTTC,CASGQGANEQFF
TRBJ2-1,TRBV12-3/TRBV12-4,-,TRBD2,TGTGCCAGCAGCCGCCGGCCGGGACTAGCCCTCAATGAGCAGTTCTTC,CASSRRPGLALNEQFF
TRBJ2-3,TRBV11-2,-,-,TGTGCCAGCAGCTTCCTAGGAATTAGCACAGATACGCAGTATTTT,CASSFLGISTDTQYF
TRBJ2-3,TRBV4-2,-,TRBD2,TGTGCCAGCAGCCAAGATTGGAGCGGGGGGGCCGGAGATACGCAGTATTTT,CASSQDWSGGAGDTQYF
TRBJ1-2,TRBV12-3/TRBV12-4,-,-,TGTGCCAGCAGTTTTGCCACAGGGAACTATGGCTACACCTTC,CASSFATGNYGYTF
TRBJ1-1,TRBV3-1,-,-,TGTGCCAGCAGCCAACAGGTTATGAACACTGAAGCTTTCTTT,CASSQQVMNTEAFF
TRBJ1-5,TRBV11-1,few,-,TGTGCCAGCAGCTTAGTGAGGAGACAGGCCGAGTGGCATCAGCCCCAGCATTTT,CASSLVRRQAEWHQPQHF
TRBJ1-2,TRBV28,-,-,TGTGCCATCTCCCGGAGGAGGGGCTATGGCTACACCTTC,CAISRRRGYGYTF
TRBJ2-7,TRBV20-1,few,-,TGCAGTGCCACCTTCGGGGGAGGAACCTTATCCTACGAGCAGTACTTC,CSATFGGGTLSYEQYF
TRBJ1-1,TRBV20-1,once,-,TGCAGTGCTCCCGGGACGGAGCTGGTTATGAACACTGAAGCTTTCTTT,CSAPGTELVMNTEAFF
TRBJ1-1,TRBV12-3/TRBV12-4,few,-,TGTGCCAGCAGTAACCGGGACACGGAAAGTGAAGCTTTCTTT,CASSNRDTESEAFF
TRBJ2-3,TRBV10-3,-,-,TGTGCCATCAGTCTCCGAGTCGAAGATACGCAGTATTTT,CAISLRVEDTQYF
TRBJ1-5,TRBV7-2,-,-,TGTGCCAGCAGCGCCCATCCCGGGGGGATTAATCAGCCCCAGCATTTT,CASSAHPGGINQPQHF
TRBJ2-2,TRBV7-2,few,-,TGTGCCAGCAGCTTAACAGGATTGGACACCGGGGAGCTGTTTTTT,CASSLTGLDTGELFF
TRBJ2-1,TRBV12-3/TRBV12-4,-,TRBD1,TGTGCCAGCACCACCATAGGGGTCAGGGGGAAGGACTTC,CASTTIGVRGKDF
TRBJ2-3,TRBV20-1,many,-,TGCAGTGCTAGAGATCAAGGGTCTACAGATACGCAGTATTTT,CSARDQGSTDTQYF
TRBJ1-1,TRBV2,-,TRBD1,TGTGCCAGCAAACCCCAGAGGACAGGGAACACTGAAGCTTTCTTT,CASKPQRTGNTEAFF
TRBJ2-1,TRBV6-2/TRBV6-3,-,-,TGTGCCAGCAGTCGTACGGGCCTTAACAATGAGCAGTTCTTC,CASSRTGLNNEQFF
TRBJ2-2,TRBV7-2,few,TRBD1,TGTGCCAGCAGCTTATCCACAGGGGGCCGCACCGGGGAGCTGTTTTTT,CASSLSTGGRTGELFF
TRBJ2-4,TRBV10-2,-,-,TGCGCCAGCGGGGGGTGGGTAGCCAAAAACATTCAGTACTTC,CASGGWVAKNIQYF
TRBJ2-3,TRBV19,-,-,TGTGCCAGTAGTACCAAGGATACGCAGTATTTT,CASSTKDTQYF
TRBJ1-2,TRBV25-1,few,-,TGTGCCAGCAGTGTGGGGTATGGCTACACCTTC,CASSVGYGYTF
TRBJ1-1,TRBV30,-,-,TGTGCCTGGAATGGGGGAGCTGAAGCTTTCTTT,CAWNGGAEAFF
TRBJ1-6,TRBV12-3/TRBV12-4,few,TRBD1,TGTGCCAGCAGAGGGACAGACCTTCGTAATTCACCCCTCCACTTT,CASRGTDLRNSPLHF
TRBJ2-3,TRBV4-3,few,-,TGCGCCAGCAGCCAGGGAGCAAGGGCCCAGACGTATTTT,CASSQGARAQTYF
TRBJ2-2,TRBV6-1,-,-,TGTGCCAGCAGGCTTGGACCGCCTTTTACTAACACCGGGGAGCTGTTTTTT,CASRLGPPFTNTGELFF
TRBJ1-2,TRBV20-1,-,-,TGCAGTGCTACCGGGGCTTACTATGGCTACACCTTC,CSATGAYYGYTF
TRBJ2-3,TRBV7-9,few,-,TGTGCCAGCAGCCCTCGCACGTATACGCAGTATTTT,CASSPRTYTQYF
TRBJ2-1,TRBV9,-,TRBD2,TGTGCCAGCAGCGTACGGGGGCTAGCGGGAGGGGGTGAGCAGTTCTTC,CASSVRGLAGGGEQFF
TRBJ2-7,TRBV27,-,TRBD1,TGTGCCAGCAGTTTCGGGGACAGCACCTACGAGCAGTACTTC,CASSFGDSTYEQYF
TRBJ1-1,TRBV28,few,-,TGTGCCAGTTTAAATGGCCAGACAGCCGGAACTGAAGCTTTCTTT,CASLNGQTAGTEAFF
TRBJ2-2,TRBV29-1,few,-,TGCAGCGGCAAACAGGGAGGTGGGGAGCTGTTTTTT,CSGKQGGGELFF
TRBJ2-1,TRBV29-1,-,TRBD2,TGCAGCGCCAGGGGGGACATTGAGACTAGCGGGGCCTACAATGAGCAGTTCTTC,CSARGDIETSGAYNEQFF
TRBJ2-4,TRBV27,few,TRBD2,TGTGCCAGCAGTTCTCTCGGTGGAGCGGGAGGGCGGGTCATTCAGTACTTC,CASSSLGGAGGRVIQYF
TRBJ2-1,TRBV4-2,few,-,TGTGCCAGCAGCCAAGAAAAGATGGGGGGGCAGTTCTTC,CASSQEKMGGQFF
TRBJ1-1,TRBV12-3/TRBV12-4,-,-,TGTGCCAGCACCCCCCGAGGGGCACCGAACACTGAAGCTTTCTTT,CASTPRGAPNTEAFF
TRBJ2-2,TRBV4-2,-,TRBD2,TGTGCCAGCAGCCAAGTGCGGGCTAGCGGGAGGGCTGGGGAGCTGTTTTTT,CASSQVRASGRAGELFF
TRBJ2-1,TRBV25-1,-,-,TGTGCCAGCAGTGAAATCGGATTAGCCCCGACCAGTGAGCAGTTCTTC,CASSEIGLAPTSEQFF
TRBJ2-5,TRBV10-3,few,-,TGTGCCATCAGTGAACGGGGAACGGGAGAGACCCAGTACTTC,CAISERGTGETQYF
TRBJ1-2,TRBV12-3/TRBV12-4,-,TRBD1,TGTGCCAGCAGTCGACAGGGGGCTTTGGGCTACACCTTC,CASSRQGALGYTF
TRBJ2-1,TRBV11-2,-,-,TGTGCCAGCAGCTCATTCGTTGAGCAGTTCTTC,CASSSFVEQFF
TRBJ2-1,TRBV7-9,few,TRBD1,TGTGCCAGCAGCTCGGAACAGGGGGTGTATGAGCAGTTCTTC,CASSSEQGVYEQFF
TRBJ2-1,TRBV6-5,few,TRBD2,TGTGCCAGCAGTTACTCGGGCGGGAGGGTACTGAATGAGCAGTTCTTC,CASSYSGGRVLNEQFF
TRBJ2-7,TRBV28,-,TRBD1,TGTGCCAGCAGTTTATGGCAGGGGGCGGGCGAGCAGTACTTC,CASSLWQGAGEQYF
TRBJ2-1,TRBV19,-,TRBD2,TGTGCCAGTAGTCCCCCCAGCGGGAGTACCTCCTACAATGAGCAGTTCTTC,CASSPPSGSTSYNEQFF